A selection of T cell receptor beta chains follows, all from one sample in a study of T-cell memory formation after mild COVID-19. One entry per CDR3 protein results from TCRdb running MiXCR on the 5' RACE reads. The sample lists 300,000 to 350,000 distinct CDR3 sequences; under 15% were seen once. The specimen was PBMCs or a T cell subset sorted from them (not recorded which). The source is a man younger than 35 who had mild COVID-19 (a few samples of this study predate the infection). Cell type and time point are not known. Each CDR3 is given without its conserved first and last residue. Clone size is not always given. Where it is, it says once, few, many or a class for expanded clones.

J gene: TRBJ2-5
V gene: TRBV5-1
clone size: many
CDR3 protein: ASPLAGDLETQY

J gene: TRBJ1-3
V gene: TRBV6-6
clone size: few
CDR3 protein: ASSRQGRENTIY

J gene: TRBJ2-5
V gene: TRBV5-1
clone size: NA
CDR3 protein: ASSPGGEETQY

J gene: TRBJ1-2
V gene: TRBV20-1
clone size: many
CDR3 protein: SARVQGLLYGYT

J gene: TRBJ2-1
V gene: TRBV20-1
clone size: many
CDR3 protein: SAISRGQERQF

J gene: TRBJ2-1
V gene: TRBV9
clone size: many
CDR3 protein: ASSPSGGANNEQF

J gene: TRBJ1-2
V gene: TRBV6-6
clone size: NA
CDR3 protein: ASSYFLGGVNGYT

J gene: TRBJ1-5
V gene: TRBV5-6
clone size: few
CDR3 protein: ASSLAGVRQPQH

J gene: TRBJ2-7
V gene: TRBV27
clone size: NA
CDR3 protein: ASSLQGPSYEQY

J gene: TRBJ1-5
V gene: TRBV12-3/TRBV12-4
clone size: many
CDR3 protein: ASSGTGDQPQH

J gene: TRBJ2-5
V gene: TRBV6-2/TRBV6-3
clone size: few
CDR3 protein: ASSYYDLPDGTQY

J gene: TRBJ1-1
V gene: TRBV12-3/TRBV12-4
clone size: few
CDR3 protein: ASRLTGLGTEAF

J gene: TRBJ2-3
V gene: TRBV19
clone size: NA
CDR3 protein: ASRGKGTDTQY

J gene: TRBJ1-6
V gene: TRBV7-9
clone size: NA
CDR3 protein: ASSLLGGPSPLH

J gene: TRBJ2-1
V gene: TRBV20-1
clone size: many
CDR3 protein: GTSSYNEQF

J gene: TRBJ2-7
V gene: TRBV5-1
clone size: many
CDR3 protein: ASSLVTGGSYEQY

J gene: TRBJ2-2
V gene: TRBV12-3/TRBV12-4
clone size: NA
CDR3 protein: ASSPRGELF

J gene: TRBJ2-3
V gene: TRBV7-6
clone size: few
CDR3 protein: ASSLITSGGTDTQY

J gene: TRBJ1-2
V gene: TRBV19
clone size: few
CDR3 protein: ASSIKPNYGYT

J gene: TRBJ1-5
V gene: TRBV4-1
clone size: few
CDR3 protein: ASSQRRVGQPQH